This T cell receptor (beta chain) emerged from a study of control samples from healthy donors and cancer patients. Profiled with immunoSEQ multiplex PCR; TCRdb holds only in-frame clones, not every one. Of roughly 80,000 clones listed, under 90% are singletons. This CDR3 has 14 residues. Per the germline V gene, CDR1 is SGHRS and CDR2 is YFSETQ. The ends were cut back, 0 bases at V and 4 bases at J, with 8 bases in the middle. The TCR originated in a man aged 45-65 years in good health. The V gene is TRBV5-1, the J gene TRBJ1-5; D may be TRBD1 (5 bases). Sequencing was done on a sample of blood. The CDR3 region has the DNA TGCGCCAGCAGCTTGGTGTCAGGGAATCAGCCCCAGCATTTT. This encodes CASSLVSGNQPQHF.